Shown below are 30 T cell receptor beta chains from a single sample sequenced in a study of T cells in Graves' hyperthyroidism and ophthalmopathy. Amplification of TCR beta CDR3 regions was performed using RNA transcripts as template. When the TCR CDR3 underwent first-round RT-PCR, the HTBI primer set was used. TCRdb ran MiXCR on the multiplex PCR reads and lists one entry per CDR3 protein. The sample includes some 490,000 distinct CDR3 sequences, approximately 22% of them seen just once. The sequenced sample consisted of blood. Receptors were obtained from a woman in her 70s with Graves' ophthalmopathy.

At least ten counts were recorded for this clonotype. The CDR3 nucleotides read TGTGCCAGCAGCTTAGAATATGGCTACACCTTC. As protein: CASSLEYGYTF. The genes are TRBV11-2 and TRBJ1-2; unclear D gene. Germline lookup yields CDR1 SGHAT and CDR2 FQNNGV. Trimming removed 0 bases from V and 5 bases from J, with 1 base in between. The CDR3 spans 11 residues.

Here the CDR3 DNA reads TGTGCCAGCAGCTTGACGCCCATAAACTATGGCTACACCTTC. This translates into CASSLTPINYGYTF. V usage is TRBV5-5 and J usage is TRBJ1-2; D gene uncertain. This CDR3 is built from 14 residues. Trimming shortened V by 1 base and J by 2 bases, and 9 bases separated the two germline ends. The germline gives CDR1 SGHKS, CDR2 YYEKEE (reference sequence).

The chain combines TRBV10-3 with TRBJ2-3; D is possibly TRBD1 (7 bases). This CDR3 has 17 amino acids. V lost 0 bases and J 0 bases, leaving 13 bases between the germline ends. CDR1 is ENHRY and CDR2 is SYGVKD in the germline V gene. CDR3 sequence: CAISESTAGQSTDTQYF. CDR3 nucleotides: TGTGCCATCAGTGAGTCGACTGCGGGACAGAGCACAGATACGCAGTATTTT.

In the case of this clonotype: One base away lies a much larger clone, so this may be a sequencing read error. The genes are TRBV7-2 and TRBJ2-1; D is possibly TRBD2 (7 bases). The CDR3 is 16 amino acids. The germline V and J ends were trimmed by 5 bases and 9 bases, with 23 bases remaining between them. Per germline, CDR1 SGHTA and CDR2 FQGNSA. The CDR3 region is CASSPPGGEGVAEQFF. The CDR3 coding sequence is TGTGCCAGCAGCCCTCCGGGGGGCGAGGGTGTTGCTGAGCAGTTCTTC.

The gene calls are TRBV7-9 and TRBJ1-2, with 7 bases aligning to TRBD1. J gave up 7 bases and V 5 bases, and 13 bases lay outside the gene matches. CDR3 size: 15 residues. From germline, CDR1 is SEHNR and CDR2 FQNEAQ (reference sequence). DNA of the CDR3: TGTGCCAGCAGCCCTCAGGGGGGCGCGGAATTTGGCTACACCTTC. Amino acids: CASSPQGGAEFGYTF.

The CDR3, as DNA: TGTGCCAGCAGTTCTCCGGGACAGAGCAATCAGCCCCAGCATTTT. Protein: CASSSPGQSNQPQHF. The J gene is TRBJ1-5, the V gene TRBV28, with 7 bases identical to TRBD1. From germline, CDR1 is MDHEN and CDR2 SYDVKM. The V and J ends lost 4 bases and 1 base, in that order; junction bases with no gene match: 4. The CDR3 runs 15 residues.

The V call is TRBV12-3 or TRBV12-4, the J call TRBJ1-6, with a weak D call TRBD1 (6 bases). V gave up 3 bases and J gave up 9 bases, with 12 bases separating them. The CDR3 loop spans 14 amino acids. Here the CDR3 reads CASSLGGAPSPLHF. CDR3 DNA sequence: TGTGCCAGCAGTTTGGGGGGGGCGCCTTCACCCCTCCACTTT.

The chain's CDR3 is CSVVILGTQGPTDTQYF. The CDR3 DNA follows: TGCAGCGTTGTCATCTTGGGAACACAGGGCCCCACAGATACGCAGTATTTT. The chain joins TRBV29-1 to TRBJ2-3; weak D call: TRBD1 (6 bases). The CDR3 is made up of 17 amino acids. V lost 4 bases to trimming and J lost 2 bases, with 22 bases between them. Germline V gives CDR1 SQVTM, CDR2 ANQGSEA.

In this sample, this clonotype turned up a few times. This sequence joins TRBV5-5 and TRBJ1-5, with a tentative D call TRBD1 (6 bases). V shed 4 bases and J shed 10 bases, with 21 bases lying between them. Germline-derived CDR1 and CDR2 are SGHKS and YYEKEE (reference sequence). The CDR3 is 15 residues long. CDR3 sequence (DNA): TGTGCCAGCAGCCTCGCGGGGGGGGCTGAGATTCCCCAGCATTTT. Translating it yields CASSLAGGAEIPQHF. The full variable domain, with the rest looked up from reference TRBV5-5 and TRBJ1-5, is DAGVTQSPTHLIKTRGQQVTLRCSPISGHKSVSWYQQVLGQGPQFIFQYYEKEERGRGNFPDRFSARQFPNYSSELNVNALLLGDSALYLCASSLAGGAEIPQHFGDGTRLSIL.

The chain combines TRBV5-1 with TRBJ2-1, with D unresolved. The V gene lost 4 bases and the J gene lost 8 bases, with 16 bases spanning the gap. This CDR3 contains 14 residues. Germline loops: CDR1 SGHRS, CDR2 YFSETQ. The CDR3 region is CASSPWGFNDEQFF. DNA for the CDR3: TGCGCCAGCAGCCCGTGGGGATTTAACGATGAGCAGTTCTTC.

The V gene is TRBV20-1, the J gene TRBJ1-4, with a tentative D call TRBD1 (6 bases). The CDR3 loop spans 13 amino acids. The V gene lost 1 base and the J gene lost 7 bases, with 10 bases spanning the gap. The germline gives CDR1 DFQATT, CDR2 SNEGSKA (reference sequence). This CDR3 is CSARVGGSEKLFF. CDR3 DNA: TGCAGTGCTAGAGTCGGGGGCAGTGAAAAACTGTTTTTT.

This clonotype has at least ten counts. The chain is built from TRBV2 and TRBJ1-5; the D gene is possibly TRBD1 (5 bases). The CDR3 is made up of 14 amino acids. Between the trimmed V and J ends, which lost 4 bases and 5 bases, there was a span of 12 bases. The germline CDR1 and CDR2 sequences are SNHLY and FYNNEI. As DNA, the CDR3 is TGTGCCAGCAGTGTCTGGGGGTTTTATCAGCCCCAGCATTTT. Its translation: CASSVWGFYQPQHF.

This clonotype was recorded many times. This chain joins TRBV11-2 and TRBJ1-1; tentatively, D is TRBD1 (5 bases). This CDR3 contains 14 residues. The germline V gene encodes CDR1 SGHAT and CDR2 FQNNGV. Between the trimmed V and J ends, which lost 4 bases and 1 base, there was a span of 10 bases. CDR3 loop: CASSWDDRNTEAFF. The DNA for the CDR3 is TGTGCCAGCAGCTGGGACGACAGGAACACTGAAGCTTTCTTT.

The chain has TRBV3-1 and TRBJ2-4, with D perhaps TRBD1 (5 bases). The germline V and J ends were trimmed by 2 bases and 14 bases, with 16 bases remaining between them. CDR1 and CDR2 (germline): LGHDT, YNNKEL (reference sequence). CDR3 length equals 13 residues. CDR3: CASSQNVGEGEYF. The CDR3 region has the DNA TGTGCCAGCAGCCAAAACGTTGGGGAAGGGGAGTACTTC.

A note on this clonotype: One end of the junction fails to match germline, which may point to a read error. This sequence joins TRBV7-2 and TRBJ2-1; TRBD2 matches 9 bases. This CDR3 comprises 19 residues. CDR1 and CDR2 from the germline V gene are SGHTA and FQGNSA. The CDR3 protein is CASSQDTTGLASPYNEQFF. The DNA for the CDR3 is TGCGCCAGCAGCCAAGATACAACAGGACTAGCGTCCCCCTACAATGAGCAGTTCTTC.

CDR3 residues: CASSLAGRPNTGELFF. CDR3 nucleotides: TGTGCCAGCAGCTTGGCCGGGCGCCCGAACACCGGGGAGCTGTTTTTT. This chain joins TRBV5-4 and TRBJ2-2; D gene ambiguous. Trimming removed 0 bases at V and 0 bases at J, with 9 bases between. The germline V gene encodes CDR1 SGHNT and CDR2 YYREEE (reference sequence). The CDR3 sequence is 16 residues long.

The chain couples TRBV20-1 to TRBJ2-1, with D unresolved. CDR1 DFQATT and CDR2 SNEGSKA come from the germline V gene (reference sequence). The CDR3 extends over 12 amino acids. The DNA for the CDR3 is TGCTCCCTGCCGACAACCTACAATGAGCAGTTCTTC. Its translation is CSLPTTYNEQFF.

This clonotype was seen repeatedly, ten times or more. This chain connects TRBV2 to TRBJ2-7; 14 bases match TRBD2. J lost 4 bases, V lost 10 bases, and 21 bases had no gene match. CDR3 length: 19 residues. Per germline, CDR1 SNHLY and CDR2 FYNNEI. The CDR3 nucleotides are TGTGCCATACCGGGTTGTGGGGGACTAGCGGGAGATCGGGGGTACGAGCAGTACTTC. Translation: CAIPGCGGLAGDRGYEQYF.

V gene TRBV12-3 or TRBV12-4 combines with J gene TRBJ1-4, with no clear D. V lost 4 bases and J 9 bases, leaving 12 bases between the germline ends. CDR3 length: 13 amino acids. The CDR3 DNA follows: TGTGCCAGCAGTTACGACATCCACCAAAAACTGTTTTTT. Translating it yields CASSYDIHQKLFF.

The chain couples TRBV5-1 to TRBJ2-6, with D perhaps matching TRBD1 or TRBD2 (6 bases each). The CDR3 has 16 residues. Germline assignment: CDR1 SGHRS and CDR2 YFSETQ. V lost 0 bases and J lost 2, with 9 bases in between. CDR3 sequence reads: CASSLGGAPGANVLTF. The CDR3 DNA follows: TGCGCCAGCAGCTTGGGGGGGGCCCCTGGGGCCAACGTCCTGACTTTC.

The chain couples TRBV10-1 to TRBJ2-1; D gene ambiguous. Germline CDR1 is WNHNN and CDR2 is SYGVQD (reference sequence). This CDR3 spans 14 amino acids. V lost 6 bases to trimming and J lost 7 bases, with 16 bases between them. CDR3 sequence: CASSTGSPRNEQFF. CDR3 coding DNA: TGCGCCAGCAGCACTGGCAGCCCTCGGAATGAGCAGTTCTTC.

The V gene is TRBV29-1, the J gene TRBJ2-3; 8 bases fit TRBD1. This CDR3 is 14 amino acids long. Germline V gene data show CDR1 as SQVTM and CDR2 as ANQGSEA. Trimming cost V 6 bases and J 6 bases; bases outside gene matches: 11. CDR3 DNA: TGCAGCGTCCTTGGGCAGGGGGCGACCGATACGCAGTATTTT. It yields the protein CSVLGQGATDTQYF.

A few counts support this clonotype. CDR3 protein: CAWRTPGANVLTF. In nucleotides, the CDR3 is TGTGCCTGGCGTACCCCTGGGGCCAACGTCCTGACTTTC. The gene calls are TRBV30 and TRBJ2-6; D remains ambiguous. V was clipped by 5 bases and J by 2 bases, with 7 bases between them. Germline V gives CDR1 GTSNPN, CDR2 SVGIG (reference sequence). The CDR3 totals 13 residues.

This sequence joins TRBV7-2 and TRBJ1-1; D uncertain. Germline CDR1 is SGHTA and CDR2 is FQGNSA. This CDR3 contains 13 residues. Trimming took off 4 bases at V and 8 bases at J, with 14 bases between the two ends. CDR3 loop: CTSSSLGLGEAFF. CDR3 coding DNA: TGTACCAGCAGCTCCTTGGGTCTCGGGGAAGCTTTCTTT.

This chain uses TRBV4-1 with TRBJ1-1; D remains unclear. The CDR3 runs to 13 residues. Germline V CDR1 and CDR2: MGHRA, YSYEKL. The V gene lost 1 base and the J gene lost 6 bases, with 9 bases spanning the gap. The CDR3 sequence is CASSQVRSSEAFF. CDR3 nucleotide sequence: TGCGCCAGCAGCCAAGTGAGAAGTTCTGAAGCTTTCTTT.

This clonotype was found a few times. The chain employs TRBV12-3 or TRBV12-4 and TRBJ2-2; D may be TRBD1 or TRBD2 (6 bases each). The V end lost 7 bases, the J end lost 5 bases, and 11 bases lay between the germline ends. The CDR3 has 13 amino acids. In nucleotides, the CDR3 is TGTGCCAGCACCGAAGGGGGGACCGGGGAGCTGTTTTTT. Translation: CASTEGGTGELFF.

This clonotype has a handful of counts. J is TRBJ2-5 and V is TRBV20-1, with TRBD2 matching 7 bases. The CDR3 extends over 14 amino acids. V lost 4 bases to trimming and J lost 5 bases; unmatched junction nucleotides: 10. Germline CDR1 DFQATT, CDR2 SNEGSKA (reference sequence). CDR3 nucleotide sequence: TGCAGTGCTACCTGGGGCGGGAGCTGGGAGACCCAGTACTTC. Encoded protein: CSATWGGSWETQYF.

The rearrangement links TRBV19 to TRBJ1-4; D gene ambiguous. Trimming took 6 bases from V and 4 from J, leaving 9 bases between them. From germline, CDR1 is LNHDA and CDR2 SQIVND (reference sequence). This CDR3 is 13 amino acids long. This chain's CDR3 is CASSSGNNEKLFF. The CDR3 DNA is TGTGCCAGTAGCTCCGGGAATAATGAAAAACTGTTTTTT.

The rearrangement uses TRBV20-1 and TRBJ1-5; D is possibly TRBD1 (5 bases). V was shortened by 6 bases and J by 2 bases, with 14 bases between the two germline ends. This CDR3 has 14 amino acids. Looked up from germline, CDR1 is DFQATT and CDR2 is SNEGSKA (reference sequence). The CDR3 DNA reads TGCAGTGCCCAAATGGGGGGACGCAATCAGCCCCAGCATTTT. This codes for CSAQMGGRNQPQHF.

This clonotype was picked up a small number of times. The chain links TRBV6-2 or TRBV6-3 to TRBJ1-5, with TRBD1 matching 7 bases. CDR3 length equals 18 residues. Germline CDR1 MNHEY, CDR2 SVGEGT. V lost 8 bases, J lost 0 bases, and 16 bases stayed unmatched. The DNA for the CDR3 is TGTGCCAGCTCGGGGAGGACAGGTAATCTACGTAGCAATCAGCCCCAGCATTTT. The encoded protein is CASSGRTGNLRSNQPQHF.